Presented here are 8 T cell receptor beta chains from one specimen sequenced in a study of shared clonotypes between healthy human individuals. Here immunoSEQ multiplex PCR was the method, and the copy in TCRdb shows in-frame clones only, minus some. The sample lists about a million clones; roughly 80% were seen once. The sample was memory CD4+ T cells from PBMCs. Sample subset: CD45RA-negative fraction. The source of these receptors is a man younger than 35 in good health. Some clones in this sample may be carry-over from other donors' samples.

Concerning this clone: A far larger clone is just one base off, so this is likely a read error. Other nucleotide sequences in the sample specify the same CDR3. The J gene is TRBJ2-2, the V gene TRBV7-9; D is uncertain. Trimming left V 1 base short and J 0 bases short, with 6 bases between. CDR1 is SEHNR, CDR2 FQNEAQ, per germline (reference sequence). The CDR3 has 15 residues. CDR3 protein: CASSLGAANTGELFF. The CDR3 region has the DNA TGTGCCAGCAGCTTAGGGGCGGCGAACACCGGGGAGCTGTTTTTT.

The chain has TRBV7-2 and TRBJ2-2, with D perhaps matching TRBD2 (6 bases). Trimming took 7 bases from V and 1 from J, leaving 19 bases between them. The CDR3 is 17 residues long. CDR1 SGHTA and CDR2 FQGNSA come from the germline V gene. CDR3 sequence (DNA): TGTGCCAGCACCAACTTAGTCCTGGGACTGAACACCGGGGAGCTGTTTTTT. It translates to CASTNLVLGLNTGELFF.

This clone was seen once. This chain uses TRBV19 with TRBJ1-2; possibly TRBD1 for D (6 bases). CDR3 length: 13 residues. V was trimmed by 3 bases and J by 4 bases, leaving 9 bases between them. Germline V gene data show CDR1 as LNHDA and CDR2 as SQIVND (reference sequence). The DNA of the CDR3 is TGTGCCAGTAGTATGGCAGGGGTCTATGGCTACACCTTC. This sequence encodes CASSMAGVYGYTF.

A note on this clone: A far larger clone is off by one base, so a read error is likely. Other DNA sequences in the same sample also yield this CDR3. The chain employs TRBV28 and TRBJ2-6; possible D gene TRBD1, 6 bases. CDR3 length: 16 amino acids. Trimming took off 4 bases at V and 3 bases at J, with 13 bases between the two ends. Germline values: CDR1 MDHEN, CDR2 SYDVKM. CDR3 sequence reads: CASSSGQLDGANVLTF. CDR3 bases: TGTGCCAGCAGTTCTGGACAGTTAGATGGGGCCAACGTCCTGACTTTC.

The J gene is TRBJ2-3, the V gene TRBV4-1, with TRBD1 as a possible D gene (7 bases). V was trimmed by 5 bases and J by 0 bases, leaving 15 bases between them. The CDR3 totals 16 residues. The V gene's germline CDR1 is MGHRA and CDR2 YSYEKL. CDR3 protein: CASSGRGRGSTDTQYF. As DNA, the CDR3 is TGCGCCAGCAGCGGAAGGGGGCGGGGAAGCACAGATACGCAGTATTTT.

The genes are TRBV4-1 and TRBJ2-7, with TRBD1 matching 11 bases. V shed 0 bases, J shed 4 bases, and the junction held 8 bases outside the gene matches. CDR1 and CDR2 (germline): MGHRA, YSYEKL. This CDR3 spans 17 amino acids. The CDR3 region has the DNA TGCGCCAGCAGCCAAGATGCAAGGGACAGGGGGGAGTACGAGCAGTACTTC. This gives the protein CASSQDARDRGEYEQYF.

Note on this clone: A read error may explain this, as a much larger clone is one base away. This chain uses TRBV11-3 with TRBJ2-3; 10 positions match TRBD2. This CDR3 spans 15 amino acids. The V segment lost 4 bases and the J segment 0 bases; nucleotides outside the gene matches: 1. Looked up from germline, CDR1 is SGHNT and CDR2 is YENEEA. CDR3 loop: CASSSTSGSTDTQYF. The CDR3 nucleotides read TGTGCCAGCAGCTCGACTAGCGGGAGCACAGATACGCAGTATTTT.

The V call is TRBV5-1, the J call TRBJ2-2; no clear D gene. CDR1 is SGHRS, CDR2 YFSETQ, per germline. Trimming pared 2 bases from V and 1 base from J, leaving 12 bases between. This CDR3 spans 16 amino acids. The CDR3 DNA sequence: TGCGCCAGCAGCTTCCGGCAGGAAGGGAACACCGGGGAGCTGTTTTTT. Protein sequence: CASSFRQEGNTGELFF.